One and the same sample provided the 4 T cell receptor beta chains below, sequenced in a study of cytomegalovirus exposure and HLA in healthy donors. PCR used 60 Vbeta primers and 13 Jbeta primers. TCRdb's table, derived via immunoSEQ multiplex PCR, lists solely in-frame clones and lacks some. The sample records approximately 160,000 clones, 82% being singletons. The specimen sequenced was PBMCs. These TCRs come from a girl aged 10-17 years in good health and CMV-seropositive.

This clone has more than one count but fewer than ten. The rearrangement joins TRBV27 to TRBJ2-5; TRBD1 matches at 7 bases. Gene TRBJ2-7 matches the end of the DNA better, so the J call may be wrong. This CDR3 contains 13 residues. Germline values: CDR1 MNHEY, CDR2 SMNVEV (reference sequence). In nucleotides, the CDR3 is TGTGCCAGCAGTTTAACAGGGGCGTACGAGCAGTACTTC. It specifies CASSLTGAYEQYF.

CDR3 sequence (DNA): TGTGCCAGCTCAAGCGGAGAGGCTAACTATGGCTACACCTTC. As protein: CASSSGEANYGYTF. The rearrangement joins TRBV18 to TRBJ1-2; D gene ambiguous. Trimming took off 5 bases at V and 0 bases at J, with 10 bases between the two ends. The CDR3 runs 14 residues. CDR1 is KGHSH, CDR2 LQKENI, per germline. The full variable domain, its missing parts supplied by reference TRBV18 and TRBJ1-2, is NAGVMQNPRHLVRRRGQEARLRCSPMKGHSHVYWYRQLPEEGLKFMVYLQKENIIDESGMPKERFSAEFPKEGPSILRIQQVVRGDSAAYFCASSSGEANYGYTFGSGTRLTVV.

The V call is TRBV27, the J call TRBJ2-7; tentative D call: TRBD1 (6 bases). The CDR3 spans 15 residues. The V and J ends lost 7 bases and 5 bases respectively, with 21 bases between them. Germline V gene lookup returns CDR1 MNHEY and CDR2 SMNVEV (reference sequence). The CDR3 is CASNRGMGGSDEQYF. CDR3 DNA sequence: TGTGCCAGCAATAGGGGGATGGGCGGTTCAGACGAGCAGTACTTC.

V and J are TRBV10-3 and TRBJ1-1, with 7 bases matching TRBD1. Germline CDR1 ENHRY, CDR2 SYGVKD. This CDR3 comprises 15 residues. V was clipped by 3 bases and J by 7 bases; unmatched bases: 11. The CDR3 spells CAISEAQGDSFEAFF. Written as DNA, the CDR3 is TGTGCCATCAGTGAAGCTCAGGGGGATTCTTTTGAAGCTTTCTTT.